This is a list of T cell receptor beta chains from one sample in a study of blood T cell repertoires in COVID-19. The protocol was immunoSEQ multiplex PCR, while the TCRdb copy is restricted to in-frame clones and leaves out a portion. The data show 85,000 to 110,000 clones, roughly 87% seen once. Sequencing input: peripheral blood. These receptors all come from a woman at least 80 years old in a cohort sampled during active COVID-19. The CDR3 runs from the conserved cysteine through the conserved F or W. The D gene is left open where the match is weak.

TRBV28	TRBJ2-7	TRBD1	CASSWGGQGWREQYF
TRBV3-1/TRBV3-2	TRBJ2-3	TRBD2	CASSRPRSGGPLTDTQYF
TRBV24-1	TRBJ2-1	.	CATSDLLLQQFF
TRBV29-1	TRBJ1-6	.	CSVLTGIGSPLHF
TRBV28	TRBJ1-5	.	CASSLSSRGGNGQPQHF
TRBV7-6	TRBJ2-3	TRBD2	CASSRGGRGTDTQYF
TRBV30	TRBJ2-1	.	CGCTQVGGMRNEQFF
TRBV2	TRBJ2-2	.	CASSEVRSTGELFF
TRBV6-5	TRBJ2-2	TRBD1	CASRTVDRGTGELFF
TRBV18	TRBJ1-5	TRBD1	CASSPDPRQGPYNQPQHF
TRBV2	TRBJ2-3	TRBD2	CASSYRLAGGTDTQYF
TRBV28	TRBJ2-2	.	CASTVGGNTGELFF
TRBV11-2	TRBJ2-7	TRBD1	CASSLSSGTGVHEQYF
TRBV9	TRBJ1-6	TRBD1	CASSPRTGEGSPLHF
TRBV4-2	TRBJ2-7	.	CASSQVDYEQYF
TRBV11-2	TRBJ2-3	.	CASSRSPRGEGADTQYF
TRBV16	TRBJ1-3	.	CASRPGSSGNTIYF
TRBV5-4	TRBJ2-3	TRBD2	CASSLVGLAGGTDTQYF
TRBV19	TRBJ1-5	TRBD1	CASRLQGELGNQPQHF
TRBV14	TRBJ1-4	.	CASSRGENEKLFF
TRBV3-1/TRBV3-2	TRBJ2-1	.	CASSQEAYILANEQFF
TRBV4-1	TRBJ2-6	.	CASSQVRGVQSGANVLTF